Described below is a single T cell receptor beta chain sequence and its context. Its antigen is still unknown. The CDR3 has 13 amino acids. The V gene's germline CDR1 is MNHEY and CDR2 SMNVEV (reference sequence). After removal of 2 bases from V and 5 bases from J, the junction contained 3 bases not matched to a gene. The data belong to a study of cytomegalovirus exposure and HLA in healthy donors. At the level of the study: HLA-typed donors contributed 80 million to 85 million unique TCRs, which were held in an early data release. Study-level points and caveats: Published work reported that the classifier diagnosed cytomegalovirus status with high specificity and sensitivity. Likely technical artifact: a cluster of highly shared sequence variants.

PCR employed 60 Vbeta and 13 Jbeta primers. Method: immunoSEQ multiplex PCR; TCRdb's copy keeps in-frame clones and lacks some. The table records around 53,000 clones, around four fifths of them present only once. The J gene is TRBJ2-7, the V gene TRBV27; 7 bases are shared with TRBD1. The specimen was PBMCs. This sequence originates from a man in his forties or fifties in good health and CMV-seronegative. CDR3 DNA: TGTGCCAGCAGTTTAGACAGGGCCCACGAGCAGTACTTC. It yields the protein CASSLDRAHEQYF.